Shown below are 9 T cell receptor beta chains from a single sample sequenced in a study of T cells in Graves' hyperthyroidism and ophthalmopathy. Amplification of TCR beta CDR3 regions was performed using RNA transcripts as template. In the first-round RT-PCR of the TCR CDR3, the HTBI primer set was used. One entry per CDR3 protein results from TCRdb running MiXCR on the multiplex PCR reads. This table holds some 360,000 distinct CDR3 sequences, approximately 14% found once. The sequenced material came from blood. The source is an older woman with Graves' hyperthyroidism.

Many counts were recorded for this clonotype. This chain joins TRBV27 and TRBJ2-7, with 7 positions matching TRBD2. This CDR3 spans 14 amino acids. The germline gives CDR1 MNHEY, CDR2 SMNVEV (reference sequence). V dropped 2 bases and J dropped 8; count of bases not matched to a gene: 9. The CDR3 here is CASSLAGEAMKQYF. The CDR3 nucleotides are TGTGCCAGCAGTTTAGCGGGAGAGGCTATGAAGCAGTACTTC.

This clonotype was counted ten times or more. This chain links TRBV13 with TRBJ1-4, with TRBD1 matching 9 bases. CDR1 and CDR2 from the germline V gene are PRHDT and FYEKMQ (reference sequence). V lost 5 bases, J lost 13 bases, and 5 bases stayed unmatched. CDR3 length: 12 amino acids. The CDR3 is CASSQGQGRLFF. In nucleotides, the CDR3 is TGTGCCAGCAGCCAAGGACAGGGGCGACTGTTTTTT.

Note on this clonotype: A clone one base away is much larger, so this may be a read error. The chain combines TRBV7-9 with TRBJ1-3, with D tentatively TRBD1 (6 bases). The CDR3 loop spans 16 amino acids. The germline gives CDR1 SEHNR, CDR2 FQNEAQ (reference sequence). CDR3 nucleotides: TGTGCCAGCAGCAAACAGACAGGCCGCTCTAGAAACACCATATATTTT. Translating gives CASSKQTGRSRNTIYF.

This clonotype was recorded at least ten times. The chain combines TRBV27 with TRBJ1-1; D is undetermined. Germline CDR1 MNHEY, CDR2 SMNVEV (reference sequence). Trimming took 5 bases from V and 6 from J, leaving 16 bases between them. The CDR3 totals 14 residues. Written as DNA, the CDR3 is TGTGCCAGCAGTAATGGAGTTTGGAGGGCTGAAGCTTTCTTT. It yields the protein CASSNGVWRAEAFF.

The chain has TRBV20-1 and TRBJ1-5; the D gene is possibly TRBD1 (5 bases). CDR1 is DFQATT and CDR2 is SNEGSKA in the germline V gene (reference sequence). The CDR3 is 16 residues long. Trimming cost V 5 bases and J 0 bases, with 17 bases left between them. The CDR3 DNA reads as TGCAGTGCTCAAGGGACGGGGATTTCTAGCAATCAGCCCCAGCATTTT. It encodes CSAQGTGISSNQPQHF.

This clonotype was found many times. The genes are TRBV20-1 and TRBJ1-3, with D maybe TRBD1 (5 bases). Trimming pared 4 bases from V and 2 bases from J, leaving 15 bases between. CDR1 is DFQATT and CDR2 is SNEGSKA in the germline V gene (reference sequence). This CDR3 contains 15 residues. The CDR3 DNA sequence: TGCAGTGCTATGGGGGGGGGACCCCCTGGAAACACCATATATTTT. Translated: CSAMGGGPPGNTIYF.

This clonotype has at least ten counts. The chain combines TRBV24-1 with TRBJ2-3; D is unresolved. Germline loops: CDR1 KGHDR, CDR2 SFDVKD. Trimming shortened V by 2 bases and J by 5 bases, and 4 bases separated the two germline ends. The CDR3 is 12 amino acids. In nucleotides, the CDR3 is TGTGCCACCAGTGATTCTATAGATACGCAGTATTTT. It translates to CATSDSIDTQYF.

This chain links TRBV30 with TRBJ1-1; 9 bases map to TRBD1. Germline V gene data show CDR1 as GTSNPN and CDR2 as SVGIG (reference sequence). The CDR3 extends over 13 amino acids. V shed 4 bases, J shed 4 bases, and the junction held 4 bases outside the gene matches. In DNA form, the CDR3 reads TGTGCCTGGACCCGGGACAGGGCCACTGAAGCTTTCTTT. It yields the protein CAWTRDRATEAFF.

A remark on this clonotype: Mismatch with germline at one junction end may stem from a read error. The genes are TRBV4-2 and TRBJ2-1, with D hard to call. The CDR3 contains 14 residues. Germline CDR1 is LGHNA and CDR2 is YNFKEQ. The CDR3 region has the DNA TGTGCCAGCAGCCAAGAGCCTACCAACAATGAGCAGCTCTTC. Translating it yields CASSQEPTNNEQLF.